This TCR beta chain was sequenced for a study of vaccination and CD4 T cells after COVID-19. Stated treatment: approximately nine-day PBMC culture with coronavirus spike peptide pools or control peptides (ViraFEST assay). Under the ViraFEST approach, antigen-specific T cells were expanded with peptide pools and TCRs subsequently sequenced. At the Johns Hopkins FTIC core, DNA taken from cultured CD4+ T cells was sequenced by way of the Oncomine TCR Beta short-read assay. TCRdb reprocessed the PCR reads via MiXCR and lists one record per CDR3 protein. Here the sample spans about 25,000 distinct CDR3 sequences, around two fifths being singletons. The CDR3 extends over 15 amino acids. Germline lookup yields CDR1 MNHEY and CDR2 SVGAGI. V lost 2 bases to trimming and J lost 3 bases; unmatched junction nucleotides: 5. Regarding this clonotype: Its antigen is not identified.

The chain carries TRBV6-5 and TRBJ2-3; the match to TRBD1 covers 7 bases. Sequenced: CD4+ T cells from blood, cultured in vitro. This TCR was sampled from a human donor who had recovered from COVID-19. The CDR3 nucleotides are TGTGCCAGCAGTTACGGCGACAGGGTAACAGATACGCAGTATTTT. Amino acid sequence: CASSYGDRVTDTQYF.